This T cell receptor beta chain comes out of a study of CD8+ T cells in alopecia areata. Extraction of RNA preceded its reverse transcription into cDNA, which served as the sequencing template. Clones were read by immunoSEQ multiplex PCR, and TCRdb kept only the in-frame ones, dropping some. This sample has some 200,000 clones, with roughly three fifths found just once. V was cut by 0 bases and J by 6 bases, with 8 bases left in between. The CDR3 sequence is 13 residues long. CDR1 is MGHRA and CDR2 is YSYEKL in the germline V gene. The sequence derives from a human donor in good health. The chain recombines TRBV4-1 with TRBJ1-1, with D unresolved. Sequences were obtained from CD8+ T cells sorted from blood. CDR3 protein: CASSQDLASEAFF. DNA of the CDR3: TGCGCCAGCAGCCAAGATCTCGCTTCTGAAGCTTTCTTT.